These 9 T cell receptor beta chains were all obtained from the same sample, sequenced in a study of T cells in Graves' hyperthyroidism and ophthalmopathy. Authors of the study amplified TCR beta CDR3 regions from RNA transcripts. An initial round of RT-PCR targeting the TCR CDR3 relied on the HTBI primer set. TCRdb reprocessed the multiplex PCR reads via MiXCR and lists one record per CDR3 protein. The table shows around 400,000 distinct CDR3 sequences, with approximately 25% occurring only once. Sequences were obtained from blood. These receptors were taken from a man aged 45-65 years with Graves' hyperthyroidism.

This clonotype was detected ten times or more. The genes are TRBV2 and TRBJ2-4; 8 bases agree with TRBD1. This CDR3 region has 12 residues. Germline CDR1 is SNHLY and CDR2 is FYNNEI. The V gene end was trimmed by 9 bases and the J gene end by 9 bases; junction bases not matched to a gene: 7. The chain's CDR3 is CASTDRDSIQYF. CDR3 in DNA: TGTGCCAGTACGGACAGGGATAGCATTCAGTACTTC.

This clonotype was counted ten times or more. The V gene is TRBV11-1, the J gene TRBJ2-3, with D perhaps matching TRBD2 (5 bases). The germline V gene has CDR1 SGHAT and CDR2 FQDESV (reference sequence). Deletions cut 2 bases from V and 2 bases from J, with 14 bases between. The CDR3 is 16 residues long. The CDR3 DNA reads as TGTGCCAGCAGCTTATTCAAGAGAGGGTTCACAGATACGCAGTATTTT. It is translated as CASSLFKRGFTDTQYF. Filled out from reference TRBV11-1 and TRBJ2-3, the complete variable domain reads EAEVAQSPRYKITEKSQAVAFWCDPISGHATLYWYRQILGQGPELLVQFQDESVVDDSQLPKDRFSAERLKGVDSTLKIQPAELGDSAMYLCASSLFKRGFTDTQYFGPGTRLTVL.

The chain has TRBV5-6 and TRBJ1-1; a weak D match, TRBD1 (5 bases). The CDR3 has 15 amino acids. CDR1 SGHDT and CDR2 YYEEEE come from the germline V gene. Trimming cost V 4 bases and J 4 bases, with 17 bases left between them. CDR3 sequence (DNA): TGTGCCAGCAGCGGAAGGGGCAGATTGATCACTGAAGCTTTCTTT. Protein: CASSGRGRLITEAFF.

This clonotype was recorded at least ten times. This chain uses TRBV5-1 with TRBJ1-2; 7 positions match TRBD1. CDR3 length equals 18 residues. V shed 1 base and J 4 bases; nucleotides not matched to a gene: 16. Germline V gene data show CDR1 as SGHRS and CDR2 as YFSETQ. Here the CDR3 DNA reads TGCGCCAGCAGCTTGACACCGGAAGAGGGGGCGCGGGGCTATGGCTACACCTTC. This gives the protein CASSLTPEEGARGYGYTF.

The V and J genes are TRBV20-1 and TRBJ1-1, with TRBD1 matching over 7 bases. The CDR3 has 13 residues. CDR1 DFQATT and CDR2 SNEGSKA come from the germline V gene (reference sequence). After removal of 7 bases from V and 0 bases from J, the junction contained 5 bases not matched to a gene. The CDR3 region is CSVGQDLNTEAFF. The DNA of the CDR3 is TGCAGTGTCGGACAGGATTTGAACACTGAAGCTTTCTTT.

The genes are TRBV12-3 or TRBV12-4 and TRBJ1-5; D may be TRBD1 (6 bases). V lost 6 bases, J lost 4 bases, and 13 bases lay in between. CDR3 length equals 14 residues. The CDR3 nucleotides read TGTGCCAGCAGCCGACAGGAGGGTAATCAGCCCCAGCATTTT. It encodes CASSRQEGNQPQHF.

This clonotype came up many times. The chain combines TRBV27 with TRBJ1-6; no reliable D call. CDR3 length: 13 residues. Germline V gene data show CDR1 as MNHEY and CDR2 as SMNVEV (reference sequence). V shed 4 bases and J shed 13 bases, with 14 bases lying between them. CDR3 bases: TGTGCCAGCAGTTATGGGCAGCCGGCCCCCCTCCACTTT. Amino acid sequence: CASSYGQPAPLHF.

This clonotype showed up many times. The gene calls are TRBV3-1 and TRBJ2-1; the match to TRBD2 covers 8 bases. The CDR3 contains 16 residues. Germline lookup yields CDR1 LGHDT and CDR2 YNNKEL (reference sequence). V trimming: 1 base; J trimming: 7 bases; junction bases outside the gene matches: 9. The chain's CDR3 is CASSQASSGGGNEQFF. The CDR3 DNA reads as TGTGCCAGCAGCCAAGCTTCCAGCGGGGGAGGGAATGAGCAGTTCTTC.

This sequence joins TRBV19 and TRBJ1-5; TRBD1 agrees at 7 bases. Germline lookup yields CDR1 LNHDA and CDR2 SQIVND (reference sequence). Trimming cost V 5 bases and J 2 bases; bases outside gene matches: 6. The CDR3 is made up of 15 amino acids. CDR3 bases: TGTGCCAGTAGTGGACCCGGGACAGGCAATCAGCCCCAGCATTTT. Residues: CASSGPGTGNQPQHF.